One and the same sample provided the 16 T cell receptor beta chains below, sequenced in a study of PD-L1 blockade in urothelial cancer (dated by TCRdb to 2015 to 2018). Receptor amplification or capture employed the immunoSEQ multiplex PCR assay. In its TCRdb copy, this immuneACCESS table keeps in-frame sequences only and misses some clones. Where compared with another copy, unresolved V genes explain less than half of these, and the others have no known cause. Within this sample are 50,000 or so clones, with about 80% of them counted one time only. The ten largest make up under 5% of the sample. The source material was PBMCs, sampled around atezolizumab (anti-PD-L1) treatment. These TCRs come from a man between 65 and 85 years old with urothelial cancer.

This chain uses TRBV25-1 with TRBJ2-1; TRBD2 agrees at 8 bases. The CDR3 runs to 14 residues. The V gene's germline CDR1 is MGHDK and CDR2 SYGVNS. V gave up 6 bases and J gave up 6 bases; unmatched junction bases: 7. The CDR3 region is CASSGTSGSNEQFF. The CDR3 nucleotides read TGTGCCAGCAGCGGAACCAGCGGGAGCAATGAGCAGTTCTTC.

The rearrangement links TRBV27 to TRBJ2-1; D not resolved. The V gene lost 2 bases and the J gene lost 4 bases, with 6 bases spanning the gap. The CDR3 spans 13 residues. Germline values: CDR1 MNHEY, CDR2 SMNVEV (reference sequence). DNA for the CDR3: TGTGCCAGCAGTTTAGGGCAATACAATGAGCAGTTCTTC. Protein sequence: CASSLGQYNEQFF.

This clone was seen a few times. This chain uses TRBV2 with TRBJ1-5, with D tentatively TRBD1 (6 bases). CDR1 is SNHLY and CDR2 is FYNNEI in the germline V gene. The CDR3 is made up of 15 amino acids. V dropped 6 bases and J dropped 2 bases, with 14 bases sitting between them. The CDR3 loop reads CASSAGQWGNQPQHF. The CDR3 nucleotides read TGTGCCAGCAGCGCCGGACAGTGGGGCAATCAGCCCCAGCATTTT. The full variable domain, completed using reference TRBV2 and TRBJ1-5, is EPEVTQTPSHQVTQMGQEVILRCVPISNHLYFYWYRQILGQKVEFLVSFYNNEISEKSEIFDDQFSVERPDGSNFTLKIRSTKLEDSAMYFCASSAGQWGNQPQHFGDGTRLSIL.

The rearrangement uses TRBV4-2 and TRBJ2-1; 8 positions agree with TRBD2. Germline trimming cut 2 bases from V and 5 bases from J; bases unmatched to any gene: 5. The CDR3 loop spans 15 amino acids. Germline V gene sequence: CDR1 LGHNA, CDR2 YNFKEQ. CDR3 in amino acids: CASSQSGSINNEQFF. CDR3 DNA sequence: TGTGCCAGCAGCCAAAGCGGGAGTATCAACAATGAGCAGTTCTTC.

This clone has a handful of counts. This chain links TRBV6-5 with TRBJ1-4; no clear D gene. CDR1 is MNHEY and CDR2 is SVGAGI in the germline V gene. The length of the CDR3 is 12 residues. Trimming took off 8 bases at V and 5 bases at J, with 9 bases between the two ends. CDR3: CASGGMNEKLFF. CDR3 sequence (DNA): TGTGCCAGCGGCGGAATGAATGAAAAACTGTTTTTT.

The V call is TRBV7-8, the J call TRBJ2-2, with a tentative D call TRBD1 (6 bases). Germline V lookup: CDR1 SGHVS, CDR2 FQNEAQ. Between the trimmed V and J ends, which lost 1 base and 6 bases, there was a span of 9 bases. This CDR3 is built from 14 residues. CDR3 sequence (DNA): TGTGCCAGCAGCTTAGTTGGGGGCGCCGGGGAGCTGTTTTTT. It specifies CASSLVGGAGELFF.

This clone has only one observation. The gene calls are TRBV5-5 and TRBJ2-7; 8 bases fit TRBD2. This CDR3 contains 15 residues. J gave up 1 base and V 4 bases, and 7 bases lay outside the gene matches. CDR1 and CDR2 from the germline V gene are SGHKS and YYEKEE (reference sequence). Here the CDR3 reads CASSNGTSSSYEQYF. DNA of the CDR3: TGTGCCAGCAGCAACGGGACTAGTTCATCCTACGAGCAGTACTTC.

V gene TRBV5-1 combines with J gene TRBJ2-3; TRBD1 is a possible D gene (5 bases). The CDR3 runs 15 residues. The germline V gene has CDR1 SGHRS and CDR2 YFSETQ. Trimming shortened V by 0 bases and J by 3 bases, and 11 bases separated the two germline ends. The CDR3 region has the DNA TGCGCCAGCAGCTTGGAGGGGCGTTGGACAGATACGCAGTATTTT. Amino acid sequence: CASSLEGRWTDTQYF.

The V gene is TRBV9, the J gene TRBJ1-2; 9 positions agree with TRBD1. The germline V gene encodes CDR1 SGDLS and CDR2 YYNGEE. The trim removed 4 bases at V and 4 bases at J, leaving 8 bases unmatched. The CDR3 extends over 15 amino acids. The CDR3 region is CASSIDPGQGYGYTF. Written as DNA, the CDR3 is TGTGCCAGCAGCATCGATCCGGGACAGGGCTATGGCTACACCTTC.

The CDR3 sequence: CAISVTGGGGTGELFF. CDR3 nucleotides: TGTGCCATCAGTGTAACAGGGGGCGGCGGCACCGGGGAGCTGTTTTTT. The chain joins TRBV10-3 to TRBJ2-2; 9 nucleotides line up with TRBD1. Germline V gene lookup returns CDR1 ENHRY and CDR2 SYGVKD. V lost 4 bases to trimming and J lost 4 bases; unmatched junction nucleotides: 7. The CDR3 is made up of 16 amino acids.

CDR3 bases: TGTGCCAGCAGTTTTCGAGGGGGATACGAGCAGTACTTC. Translation: CASSFRGGYEQYF. V is TRBV27 and J is TRBJ2-7, with D perhaps matching TRBD1 (6 bases). This CDR3 spans 13 amino acids. Trimming cost V 3 bases and J 4 bases, with 10 bases left between them. Germline CDR1 MNHEY, CDR2 SMNVEV (reference sequence).

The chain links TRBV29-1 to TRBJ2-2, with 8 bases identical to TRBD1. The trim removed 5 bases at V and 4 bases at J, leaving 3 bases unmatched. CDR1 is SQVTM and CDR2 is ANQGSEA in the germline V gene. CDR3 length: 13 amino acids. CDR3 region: CSVSTGGTGELFF. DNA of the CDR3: TGCAGCGTTTCAACAGGGGGCACCGGGGAGCTGTTTTTT.

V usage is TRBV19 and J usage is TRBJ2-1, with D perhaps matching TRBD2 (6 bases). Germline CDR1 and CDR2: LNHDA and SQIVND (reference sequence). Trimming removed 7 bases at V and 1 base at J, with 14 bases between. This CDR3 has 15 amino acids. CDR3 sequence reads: CASKPGVRSYNEQFF. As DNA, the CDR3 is TGTGCCAGTAAGCCGGGGGTGAGGTCCTACAATGAGCAGTTCTTC.

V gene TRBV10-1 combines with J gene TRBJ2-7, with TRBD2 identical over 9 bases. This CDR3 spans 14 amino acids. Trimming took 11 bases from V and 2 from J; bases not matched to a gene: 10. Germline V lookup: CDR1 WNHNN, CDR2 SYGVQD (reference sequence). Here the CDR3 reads CAGSSEREAYEQYF. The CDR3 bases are TGCGCCGGCTCCTCGGAGCGGGAGGCCTACGAGCAGTACTTC.

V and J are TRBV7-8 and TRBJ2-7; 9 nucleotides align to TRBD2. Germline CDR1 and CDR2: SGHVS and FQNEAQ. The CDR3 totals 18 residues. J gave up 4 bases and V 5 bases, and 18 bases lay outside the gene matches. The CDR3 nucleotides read TGTGCCAGCAGCCCACGGTACCCAAGCGGGAGGTACTCTTACGAGCAGTACTTC. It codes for CASSPRYPSGRYSYEQYF.

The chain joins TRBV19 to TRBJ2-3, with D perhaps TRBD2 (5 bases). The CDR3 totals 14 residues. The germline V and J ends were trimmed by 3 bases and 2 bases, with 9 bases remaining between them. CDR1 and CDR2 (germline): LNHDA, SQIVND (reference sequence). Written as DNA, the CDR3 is TGTGCCAGTAGTATCGGTGACTACACAGATACGCAGTATTTT. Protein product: CASSIGDYTDTQYF.